The clone carrying this T cell receptor (beta chain) has at least ten counts. Template material for amplifying TCR beta CDR3 regions consisted of RNA transcripts. The TCR CDR3 first-round RT-PCR relied on the HTBI primer set. TCRdb called the multiplex PCR reads again in MiXCR, with one record for every CDR3 protein. The sample lists 300,000 to 400,000 distinct CDR3 sequences, approximately 18% occurring once. This entry belongs to a study of T cells in Graves' hyperthyroidism and ophthalmopathy. The CDR3 extends over 11 amino acids. V was pared by 6 bases and J by 10 bases, with 11 bases between. The chain has TRBV12-3 or TRBV12-4 and TRBJ2-3; D is uncertain. The sequence derives from a woman aged 45-60 years with Graves' hyperthyroidism. The specimen sequenced was blood. The CDR3 here is CASSLSLAQYF. The DNA of the CDR3 is TGTGCCAGCAGCCTATCGTTGGCGCAGTATTTT.